The 11 T cell receptor beta chains below come from one sample, sequenced in a study of blood T cell repertoires in COVID-19. Libraries were prepared by immunoSEQ multiplex PCR; TCRdb keeps only in-frame clonotypes and omits some of them. The sample consists of under 500,000 clones, more than 80% of them appearing once. The sequencing sample was made of PBMCs or T cells enriched from blood (not recorded which). The receptors shown here come from a man aged 30-40 years who had recovered from COVID-19.

This chain uses TRBV28 with TRBJ1-2, with 7 bases identical to TRBD1. Germline V gene data show CDR1 as MDHEN and CDR2 as SYDVKM. CDR3 size: 14 residues. The V segment lost 5 bases and the J segment 4 bases; nucleotides outside the gene matches: 7. This CDR3 is CASSPHSGGYGYTF. The CDR3 nucleotides read TGTGCCAGCAGTCCTCATTCAGGGGGCTATGGCTACACCTTC.

The chain carries TRBV10-3 and TRBJ1-2, with TRBD1 as a possible D gene (6 bases). Between the trimmed V and J ends, which lost 10 bases and 8 bases, there was a span of 17 bases. Looked up from germline, CDR1 is ENHRY and CDR2 is SYGVKD. This CDR3 contains 12 residues. Written as DNA, the CDR3 is TGTGCCACCCTGGACAGCCCATGGGGCTACACCTTC. Translating gives CATLDSPWGYTF.

The CDR3 here is CASSPKIEEKLFF. The CDR3 DNA reads TGTGCCAGCTCACCGAAGATCGAGGAAAAACTGTTTTTT. The chain recombines TRBV18 with TRBJ1-4; D not certain. The CDR3 runs 13 residues. The germline V gene encodes CDR1 KGHSH and CDR2 LQKENI. The V and J ends lost 3 bases and 8 bases respectively, with 10 bases between them.

The genes are TRBV20-1 and TRBJ1-3; a weak D match, TRBD1 (6 bases). Germline V CDR1 and CDR2: DFQATT, SNEGSKA (reference sequence). CDR3 size: 14 residues. V gave up 3 bases and J gave up 1 base, with 10 bases separating them. CDR3 coding DNA: TGCAGTGCTAGTCATCAGGGGTCTGGAAACACCATATATTTT. Protein product: CSASHQGSGNTIYF.

This clone was picked up a small number of times. The chain links TRBV5-1 to TRBJ1-1, with D possibly being TRBD1 (5 bases). The CDR3 loop spans 16 amino acids. Germline CDR1 and CDR2: SGHRS and YFSETQ. V lost 0 bases, J lost 3 bases, and 15 bases lay in between. CDR3 loop: CASSLEGPSSYTEAFF. CDR3 DNA: TGCGCCAGCAGCTTGGAGGGGCCTTCTTCCTACACTGAAGCTTTCTTT.

The chain uses TRBV10-3 and TRBJ2-3; TRBD1 matches 7 bases. The germline gives CDR1 ENHRY, CDR2 SYGVKD. Trimming at V came to 6 bases and at J to 5 bases, leaving 2 bases not matched to a gene. The CDR3 loop spans 12 amino acids. The CDR3 region has the DNA TGTGCCATCAGAAACAGGGGAGATACGCAGTATTTT. It encodes CAIRNRGDTQYF.

The V gene is TRBV28, the J gene TRBJ2-2, with TRBD1 identical over 8 bases. The J segment lost 6 bases and the V segment lost 5 bases, leaving 5 bases of the junction unmatched. Germline lookup yields CDR1 MDHEN and CDR2 SYDVKM. This CDR3 has 14 residues. The CDR3 nucleotides read TGTGCCAGCAGTCCGAGGACAGGGTCCGGGGAGCTGTTTTTT. Its protein product is CASSPRTGSGELFF.

The chain couples TRBV5-1 to TRBJ1-6; D uncertain. The length of the CDR3 is 13 residues. Trimming removed 2 bases at V and 7 bases at J, with 7 bases between. CDR1 SGHRS and CDR2 YFSETQ come from the germline V gene. CDR3 protein: CASSFEGNSPLHF. For the CDR3, the DNA is TGCGCCAGCAGCTTCGAGGGAAATTCACCCCTCCACTTT.

This clone was observed once. The rearrangement links TRBV30 to TRBJ2-1; possibly TRBD2 for D (6 bases). The V and J ends lost 0 bases and 4 bases respectively, with 13 bases between them. Germline V gene data show CDR1 as GTSNPN and CDR2 as SVGIG (reference sequence). The CDR3 covers 15 residues. CDR3 sequence: CAWSVNGSPYNEQFF. CDR3 DNA: TGTGCCTGGAGTGTCAACGGGAGTCCGTACAATGAGCAGTTCTTC.

V gene TRBV3-1 (or the pseudogene TRBV3-2) combines with J gene TRBJ2-7; D is perhaps TRBD1 (5 bases). The CDR3 spans 15 residues. V lost 5 bases to trimming and J lost 3 bases, with 17 bases between them. Per germline, CDR1 LGHDT and CDR2 YNNKEL (reference sequence). Here the CDR3 reads CASSLTIDSIYEQYF. The CDR3 nucleotides are TGTGCCAGCAGCTTAACAATAGACAGTATCTACGAGCAGTACTTC.

The V gene is TRBV7-9, the J gene TRBJ1-2, with D possibly being TRBD1 (6 bases). Per germline, CDR1 SEHNR and CDR2 FQNEAQ (reference sequence). Between the trimmed V and J ends, which lost 4 bases and 7 bases, there was a span of 13 bases. This CDR3 comprises 13 residues. The CDR3 coding sequence is TGTGCCAGCAGCTCGACAGGCCAACGTGGCTACACCTTC. It translates to CASSSTGQRGYTF.